The sequence of this T cell receptor beta chain was determined in a study of OX40 agonist ivuxolimab in advanced cancers. Of note for this clone: Its antigen is still unknown.

The study's findings and limits: CD8+ T cells showed, on average, more clonal expansion than CD4+ cells. It was not determined which antigens were specifically recognized by the peripheral T cells that had undergone clonal expansion.

Sequenced by immunoSEQ multiplex PCR; TCRdb stores in-frame clones only, minus some. The sample records around 64,000 clones, 92% being singletons. This TCR came from an adult with an advanced solid tumor such as melanoma, head and neck, liver or kidney cancer. Sequenced here: CD4+ or CD8+ T cells sorted from blood, sampled in a trial of the OX40 agonist ivuxolimab.

The CDR3 loop reads CASSLAVSQKFF. The CDR3 DNA is TGTGCCAGCAGCTTAGCTGTCAGTCAGAAGTTCTTC. The chain is built from TRBV11-3 and TRBJ2-1; no clear D gene. The germline gives CDR1 SGHNT, CDR2 YENEEA. This CDR3 has 12 residues. The V end lost 1 base, the J end lost 14 bases, and 12 bases lay between the germline ends.